These 22 T cell receptor beta chains were all obtained from the same sample, sequenced in a study of blood T cell repertoires in COVID-19. Assay: immunoSEQ multiplex PCR; the TCRdb copy retains only in-frame clones and omits some. Of around 200,000 clones listed, about 87% are singletons. The sequenced material came from PBMCs or T cells enriched from blood (not recorded which). The receptors originated from a young man who had recovered from COVID-19.

The V call is TRBV6-4, the J call TRBJ2-1; 7 bases map to TRBD2. The CDR3 extends over 16 amino acids. Per germline, CDR1 MRHNA and CDR2 SNTAGT. V lost 2 bases, J lost 4 bases, and 8 bases stayed unmatched. The CDR3 coding sequence is TGTGCCAGCAGTGACGTTTGGGCTAGCGGTTACAATGAGCAGTTCTTC. It codes for CASSDVWASGYNEQFF.

This clone appeared a single time. The genes are TRBV11-2 and TRBJ1-2; D is possibly TRBD1 (5 bases). Germline V gene sequence: CDR1 SGHAT, CDR2 FQNNGV. V was pared by 0 bases and J by 6 bases, with 14 bases between. CDR3 length equals 15 residues. Here the CDR3 reads CASSLDVMGPNGYTF. The CDR3 DNA is TGTGCCAGCAGCTTAGATGTTATGGGGCCCAATGGCTACACCTTC.

The gene calls are TRBV15 and TRBJ1-3; possibly TRBD1 for D (5 bases). Germline lookup yields CDR1 LNHNV and CDR2 YYDKDF (reference sequence). The length of the CDR3 is 16 residues. The V end was cut by 5 bases, the J end by 4 bases, with 18 bases between. CDR3 protein: CATSGPGLKRGNTIYF. The DNA of the CDR3 is TGTGCCACCAGCGGGCCGGGACTCAAACGGGGAAACACCATATATTTT.

The CDR3 region has the DNA TGTGCCAGCAGTGCTAGACAGGGGCGGAACACTGAAGCTTTCTTT. Amino acid sequence: CASSARQGRNTEAFF. The chain carries TRBV2 and TRBJ1-1; 8 bases match TRBD1. CDR1 and CDR2 (germline): SNHLY, FYNNEI. The CDR3 runs 15 residues. V gave up 4 bases and J gave up 1 base; unmatched junction bases: 5.

J is TRBJ2-7 and V is TRBV7-9; the D gene is possibly TRBD1 (6 bases). This CDR3 spans 14 amino acids. Trimming removed 1 base from V and 3 bases from J, with 10 bases in between. Germline assignment: CDR1 SEHNR and CDR2 FQNEAQ (reference sequence). CDR3 sequence reads: CASSLGTGNYEQYF. In DNA form, the CDR3 reads TGTGCCAGCAGCTTAGGAACAGGGAACTACGAGCAGTACTTC.

CDR3 residues: CAWRGPWTSRDEQFF. As DNA, the CDR3 is TGTGCCTGGAGGGGCCCGTGGACTAGCCGTGATGAGCAGTTCTTC. The V and J genes are TRBV30 and TRBJ2-1; 8 bases align to TRBD2. This CDR3 region has 15 residues. Germline V CDR1 and CDR2: GTSNPN, SVGIG (reference sequence). The V gene end was trimmed by 3 bases and the J gene end by 8 bases; junction bases not matched to a gene: 12.

The V and J genes are TRBV4-1 and TRBJ1-2, with 7 bases aligning to TRBD1. V dropped 3 bases and J dropped 3; count of bases not matched to a gene: 7. The V gene's germline CDR1 is MGHRA and CDR2 YSYEKL. The CDR3 length is 15 residues. The CDR3 region has the DNA TGCGCCAGCAGCCACCCCGGGACAGCGCACTATGGCTACACCTTC. It translates to CASSHPGTAHYGYTF.

J is TRBJ1-2 and V is TRBV4-1; 8 bases align to TRBD1. The trim removed 1 base at V and 8 bases at J, leaving 12 bases unmatched. The CDR3 totals 16 residues. Germline assignment: CDR1 MGHRA and CDR2 YSYEKL. CDR3 bases: TGCGCCAGCAGCCAAGTGCTTGTGACAGGGGCGCCCGGCTACACCTTC. Translation gives CASSQVLVTGAPGYTF.

The rearrangement uses TRBV11-2 and TRBJ2-5, with a tentative D call TRBD2 (5 bases). V gave up 2 bases and J gave up 7 bases, with 17 bases separating them. In germline, CDR1 is SGHAT, CDR2 FQNNGV. The CDR3 length is 15 residues. The CDR3 DNA is TGTGCCAGCAGCTTAAGGACTGGCCTTCGGGTGACCCAGTACTTC. This encodes CASSLRTGLRVTQYF.

The CDR3 is CATSITGQGGMRYTF. The CDR3, as DNA: TGTGCCACCAGCATTACGGGACAGGGGGGAATGCGCTACACCTTC. This chain links TRBV15 with TRBJ1-2; 11 nucleotides line up with TRBD1. The CDR3 length is 15 residues. The ends lost 4 bases at V and 9 bases at J; junction bases unmatched: 10. Germline CDR1 and CDR2: LNHNV and YYDKDF (reference sequence). Full variable domain (outside the CDR3, taken from reference TRBV15 and TRBJ1-2): DAMVIQNPRYQVTQFGKPVTLSCSQTLNHNVMYWYQQKSSQAPKLLFHYYDKDFNNEADTPDNFQSRRPNTSFCFLDIRSPGLGDTAMYLCATSITGQGGMRYTFGSGTRLTVV.

This clone was counted once. The V gene is TRBV18, the J gene TRBJ2-7; 8 bases agree with TRBD1. The J segment lost 6 bases and the V segment lost 5 bases, leaving 6 bases of the junction unmatched. The CDR3 has 13 residues. Per the germline V gene, CDR1 is KGHSH and CDR2 is LQKENI. DNA for the CDR3: TGTGCCAGCTCAAAATACACAGGGGGCGAGCAGTACTTC. Translating it yields CASSKYTGGEQYF.

This clone was recorded a few times. The rearrangement joins TRBV5-4 to TRBJ1-2, with 8 bases matching TRBD1. Germline V gives CDR1 SGHNT, CDR2 YYREEE (reference sequence). V trimming: 4 bases; J trimming: 3 bases; junction bases outside the gene matches: 2. The CDR3 contains 13 residues. CDR3 protein: CASSPDRDYGYTF. The CDR3 DNA reads as TGTGCCAGCAGCCCGGACAGGGACTATGGCTACACCTTC.

This clone was found a few times. The chain recombines TRBV5-8 with TRBJ1-6; TRBD1 agrees at 8 bases. CDR3 size: 15 residues. J gave up 5 bases and V 3 bases, and 4 bases lay outside the gene matches. The V gene's germline CDR1 is SGHTS and CDR2 YDEGEE. This CDR3 reads CASSWGQVHNSPLHF. Written as DNA, the CDR3 is TGTGCCAGCAGCTGGGGACAGGTCCATAATTCACCCCTCCACTTT.

The chain uses TRBV3-1 (or the pseudogene TRBV3-2) and TRBJ2-3; no definite D call. CDR1 and CDR2 from the germline V gene are LGHDT and YNNKEL (reference sequence). V lost 1 base, J lost 4 bases, and 6 bases lay in between. The CDR3 length is 13 residues. The DNA of the CDR3 is TGTGCCAGCAGCCAAGTATCAGCAGATACGCAGTATTTT. It encodes CASSQVSADTQYF.

V gene TRBV18 combines with J gene TRBJ1-2; 11 nucleotides match TRBD1. Germline-derived CDR1 and CDR2 are KGHSH and LQKENI. The CDR3 runs to 17 residues. V lost 6 bases and J lost 7; bases outside the gene matches: 16. The CDR3 DNA reads as TGTGCCAGCTCCATCCTCCAGGGCGGACAGGGGGCTGGTGGCTACACCTTC. Translating gives CASSILQGGQGAGGYTF.

This chain's CDR3 is CAWSVGQGNSPLHF. CDR3 in DNA: TGTGCCTGGAGTGTTGGACAGGGAAATTCACCCCTCCACTTT. The V call is TRBV30, the J call TRBJ1-6; TRBD1 agrees at 8 bases. The CDR3 runs to 14 residues. V gave up 0 bases and J gave up 7 bases; unmatched junction bases: 2. CDR1 and CDR2 (germline): GTSNPN, SVGIG (reference sequence).

This clone was seen only once. This sequence joins TRBV10-3 and TRBJ1-2, with 8 bases lining up with TRBD1. Germline V gene lookup returns CDR1 ENHRY and CDR2 SYGVKD. The ends lost 5 bases at V and 7 bases at J; junction bases unmatched: 18. The CDR3 contains 17 residues. CDR3 region: CAISTNRLDREDSGYTF. As DNA, the CDR3 is TGTGCCATCAGTACCAACAGGTTGGACAGGGAGGATAGTGGCTACACCTTC.

J is TRBJ2-7 and V is TRBV9; 7 bases are shared with TRBD1. This CDR3 is built from 14 residues. Germline-derived CDR1 and CDR2 are SGDLS and YYNGEE. J gave up 1 base and V 0 bases, and 1 base lay outside the gene matches. The CDR3 is CASSVVGQSYEQYF. CDR3 in DNA: TGTGCCAGCAGCGTAGTGGGACAGTCCTACGAGCAGTACTTC.

The genes are TRBV28 and TRBJ1-1, with D perhaps TRBD1 (6 bases). Germline CDR1 reads MDHEN; CDR2 reads SYDVKM. The V gene lost 4 bases and the J gene lost 4 bases, with 16 bases spanning the gap. The CDR3 extends over 15 amino acids. The CDR3: CASSSPNRAGTEAFF. The CDR3 nucleotides read TGTGCCAGCAGTTCCCCCAACAGGGCGGGCACTGAAGCTTTCTTT. The full variable domain, its missing parts supplied by reference TRBV28 and TRBJ1-1, is DVKVTQSSRYLVKRTGEKVFLECVQDMDHENMFWYRQDPGLGLRLIYFSYDVKMKEKGDIPEGYSVSREKKERFSLILESASTNQTSMYLCASSSPNRAGTEAFFGQGTRLTVV.

The chain recombines TRBV13 with TRBJ1-6; TRBD1 matches at 9 bases. Trimming took 6 bases from V and 8 from J; bases not matched to a gene: 17. This CDR3 is 18 amino acids long. The V gene's germline CDR1 is PRHDT and CDR2 FYEKMQ (reference sequence). The CDR3 coding sequence is TGTGCCAGCAGGTTATATCCCCTCTGGGGACAGGGAGATTCACCCCTCCACTTT. As protein: CASRLYPLWGQGDSPLHF.

The CDR3 nucleotides read TGTGCCAGCGGAACGGGAGATCCCGCTGGAAACACCATATATTTT. Translated, it gives CASGTGDPAGNTIYF. This rearrangement joins TRBV5-8 to TRBJ1-3, with D hard to call. There are 15 residues in the CDR3. Germline loops: CDR1 SGHTS, CDR2 YDEGEE. V was cut by 7 bases and J by 2 bases, with 16 bases left in between.

Here the CDR3 DNA reads TGTGCCAGCTCCCGGAGCGGGAGTGGCGACGAGCAGTACTTC. It yields the protein CASSRSGSGDEQYF. The chain is built from TRBV18 and TRBJ2-7; 8 nucleotides match TRBD2. J was trimmed by 5 bases and V by 6 bases; bases with no gene match: 9. The CDR3 is 14 residues long. The germline V gene has CDR1 KGHSH and CDR2 LQKENI.